This is a list of T cell receptor beta chains from one sample in a study of CD8+ T cells in alopecia areata. Repertoires were generated with immunoSEQ multiplex PCR, while TCRdb's copy carries only in-frame clones and drops some. The sample yields about 7,400 clones, about 72% seen once. Sample: skin, taken at week 0. These receptors all stem from a human donor with alopecia areata. CDR3s include the opening cysteine and the closing phenylalanine or tryptophan. A D gene is named only where the DNA matches it firmly. Size values are once, few and many counts, or a class for expanded clones, and some rows have none.

TRBJ2-1,TRBV10-1,NA,once,CASSGQEINEQFF,TGCGCCAGCAGTGGACAGGAAATCAATGAGCAGTTCTTC
TRBJ2-7,TRBV5-1,TRBD2,NA,CASSFSGGISYEQYF,TGCGCCAGCAGCTTCAGCGGGGGGATCTCCTACGAGCAGTACTTC
TRBJ2-1,TRBV5-1,NA,once,CASSKQGEGEQFF,TGCGCCAGCAGCAAACAGGGGGAGGGTGAGCAGTTCTTC
TRBJ2-4,TRBV30,NA,NA,CAWGTIDAKNIQYF,TGTGCCTGGGGTACAATTGACGCCAAAAACATTCAGTACTTC
TRBJ2-5,TRBV11-3,NA,NA,CASSPDPGSQYF,TGTGCCAGCAGCCCAGATCCCGGGTCCCAGTACTTC
TRBJ1-1,TRBV7-3,TRBD1,NA,CASSRTGDTEAFF,TGTGCCAGCAGCCGGACAGGGGACACTGAAGCTTTCTTT
TRBJ2-5,TRBV7-9,NA,NA,CASSASQGISGWETQYF,TGTGCCAGCAGCGCAAGCCAGGGGATTAGCGGGTGGGAGACCCAGTACTTC
TRBJ1-4,TRBV6-5,TRBD1,NA,CASSYTGVSNEKLFF,TGTGCCAGCAGTTACACAGGGGTGTCTAATGAAAAACTGTTTTTT
TRBJ2-7,TRBV6-1,NA,NA,CASRPGPFVYEQYF,TGTGCCAGCAGGCCCGGTCCCTTTGTGTACGAGCAGTACTTC
TRBJ2-1,TRBV27,NA,few,CASSLYSSSYNEQFF,TGTGCCAGCAGTTTATACAGCTCCTCCTACAATGAGCAGTTCTTC
TRBJ2-1,TRBV7-9,TRBD2,NA,CASSSSGGSYNEQFF,TGTGCCAGCAGCTCTAGCGGGGGTTCCTACAATGAGCAGTTCTTC
TRBJ1-2,TRBV2,NA,NA,CASSEGRMNYGYTF,TGTGCCAGCAGTGAGGGCCGTATGAACTATGGCTACACCTTC
TRBJ1-6,TRBV9,NA,NA,CASSVGESRLRSPLHF,TGTGCCAGCAGCGTTGGGGAGTCAAGATTAAGGTCACCCCTCCACTTT
TRBJ1-5,TRBV2,NA,NA,CASSEGGLGNQPQHF,TGTGCCAGCAGTGAGGGGGGTTTGGGCAATCAGCCCCAGCATTTT
TRBJ1-2,TRBV18,NA,NA,CASSPGQGMGGYTF,TGTGCCAGCTCACCAGGGCAGGGAATGGGCGGCTACACCTTC
TRBJ2-1,TRBV11-2,NA,large,CASSLTAGKAYNEQFF,TGTGCCAGCAGCTTAACTGCGGGAAAGGCTTACAATGAGCAGTTCTTC
TRBJ2-5,TRBV5-5,NA,NA,CASSQHGGQAQETQYF,TGTGCCAGCAGCCAACACGGGGGTCAGGCACAAGAGACCCAGTACTTC
TRBJ1-6,TRBV7-2,NA,NA,CASSFSLRGNSPLHF,TGTGCCAGCAGCTTCTCACTCCGCGGCAATTCACCCCTCCACTTT
TRBJ2-7,TRBV2,NA,few,CASSYGQIYEQYF,TGTGCCAGCAGCTACGGACAGATCTACGAGCAGTACTTC
TRBJ2-7,TRBV5-6,TRBD2,NA,CASSEGLAGAYEQYF,TGTGCCAGCAGCGAGGGACTAGCGGGGGCCTACGAGCAGTACTTC
TRBJ2-1,TRBV7-3,NA,NA,CASSPNRVYNEQFF,TGTGCCAGCAGCCCCAACAGGGTTTACAATGAGCAGTTCTTC
TRBJ2-2,TRBV18,NA,NA,CASSPPRLAGELFF,TGTGCCAGCTCACCACCGAGGCTAGCCGGGGAGCTGTTTTTT
TRBJ2-7,TRBV10-3,NA,NA,CATSQNTYEQYF,TGTGCCACTTCACAGAATACCTACGAGCAGTACTTC
TRBJ1-5,TRBV9,TRBD1,once,CASSPGTGLSNQPQHF,TGTGCCAGCAGCCCCGGGACAGGGTTGAGCAATCAGCCCCAGCATTTT